The clone carrying this TCR beta chain was observed many times. V gave up 6 bases and J gave up 7 bases, with 10 bases separating them. Germline values: CDR1 DFQATT, CDR2 SNEGSKA (reference sequence). The CDR3 contains 11 residues. Each CDR3 protein gets one entry after TCRdb re-called the 5' RACE reads with MiXCR. In the table there are under 400,000 distinct CDR3 sequences, roughly 11% of which are singletons. This sample is drawn from a study of CD8 T cells in ankylosing spondylitis. The chain carries TRBV20-1 and TRBJ2-1; D is uncertain. The TCR originated in a female donor with ankylosing spondylitis or in good health (not recorded which). Material: blood, either unsorted or a sorted T cell fraction (not recorded which). The CDR3 loop reads CSARLRNEQFF. The CDR3, as DNA: TGCAGTGCGCGGCTTCGGAATGAGCAGTTCTTC.